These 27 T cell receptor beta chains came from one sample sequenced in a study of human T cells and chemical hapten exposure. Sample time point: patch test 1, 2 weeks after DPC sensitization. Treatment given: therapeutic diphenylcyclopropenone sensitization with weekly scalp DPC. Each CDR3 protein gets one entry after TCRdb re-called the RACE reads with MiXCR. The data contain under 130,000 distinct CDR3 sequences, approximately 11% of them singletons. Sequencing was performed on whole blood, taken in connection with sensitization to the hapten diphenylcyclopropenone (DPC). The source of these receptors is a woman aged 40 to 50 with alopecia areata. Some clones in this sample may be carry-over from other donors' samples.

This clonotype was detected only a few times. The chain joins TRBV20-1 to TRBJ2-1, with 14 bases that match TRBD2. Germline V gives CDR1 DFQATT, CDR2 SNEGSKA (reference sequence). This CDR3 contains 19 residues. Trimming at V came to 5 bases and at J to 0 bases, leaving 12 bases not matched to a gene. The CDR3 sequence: CSARLPGTSGRRSYNEQFF. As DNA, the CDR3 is TGCAGTGCTCGCCTCCCCGGGACTAGCGGGAGACGCTCCTACAATGAGCAGTTCTTC.

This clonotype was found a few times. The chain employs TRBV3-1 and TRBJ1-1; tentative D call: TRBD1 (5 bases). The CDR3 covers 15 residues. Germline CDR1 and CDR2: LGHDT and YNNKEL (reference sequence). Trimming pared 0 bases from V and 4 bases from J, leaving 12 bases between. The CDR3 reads CASSQEGAPGTEAFF. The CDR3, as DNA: TGTGCCAGCAGCCAAGAAGGGGCGCCGGGCACTGAAGCTTTCTTT.

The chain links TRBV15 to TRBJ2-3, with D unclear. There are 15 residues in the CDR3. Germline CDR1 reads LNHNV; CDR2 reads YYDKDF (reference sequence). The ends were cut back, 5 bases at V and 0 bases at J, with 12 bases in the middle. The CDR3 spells CATSPSSPSTDTQYF. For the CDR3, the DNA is TGTGCCACCAGCCCCTCCTCGCCTAGCACAGATACGCAGTATTTT.

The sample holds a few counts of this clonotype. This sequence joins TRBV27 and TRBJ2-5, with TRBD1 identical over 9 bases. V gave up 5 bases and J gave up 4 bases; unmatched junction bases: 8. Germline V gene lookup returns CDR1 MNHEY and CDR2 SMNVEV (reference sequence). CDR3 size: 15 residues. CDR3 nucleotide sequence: TGTGCCAGCAGTATTAGTAGGACAGGGGCAGAGACCCAGTACTTC. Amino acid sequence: CASSISRTGAETQYF.

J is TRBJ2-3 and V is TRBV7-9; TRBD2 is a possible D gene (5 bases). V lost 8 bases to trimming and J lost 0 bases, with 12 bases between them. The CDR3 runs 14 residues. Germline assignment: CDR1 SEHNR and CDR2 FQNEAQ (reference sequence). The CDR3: CASGAERSTDTQYF. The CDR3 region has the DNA TGTGCCAGCGGCGCCGAGCGGAGCACAGATACGCAGTATTTT. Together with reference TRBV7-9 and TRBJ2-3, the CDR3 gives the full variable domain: DTGVSQNPRHKITKRGQNVTFRCDPISEHNRLYWYRQTLGQGPEFLTYFQNEAQLEKSRLLSDRFSAERPKGSFSTLEIQRTEQGDSAMYLCASGAERSTDTQYFGPGTRLTVL.

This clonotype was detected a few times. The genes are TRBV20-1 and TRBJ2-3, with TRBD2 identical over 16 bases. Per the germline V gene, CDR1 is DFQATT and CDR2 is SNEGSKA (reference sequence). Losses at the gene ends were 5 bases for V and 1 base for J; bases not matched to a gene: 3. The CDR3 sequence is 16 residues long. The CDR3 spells CSAVGLAGGRTDTQYF. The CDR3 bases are TGCAGTGCTGTGGGACTAGCGGGAGGGCGCACAGATACGCAGTATTTT.

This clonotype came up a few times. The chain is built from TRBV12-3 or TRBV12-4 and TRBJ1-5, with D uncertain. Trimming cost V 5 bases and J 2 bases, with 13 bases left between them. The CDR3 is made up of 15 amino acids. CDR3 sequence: CASSPRAGGNQPQHF. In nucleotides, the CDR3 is TGTGCCAGCAGTCCTCGGGCCGGCGGCAATCAGCCCCAGCATTTT.

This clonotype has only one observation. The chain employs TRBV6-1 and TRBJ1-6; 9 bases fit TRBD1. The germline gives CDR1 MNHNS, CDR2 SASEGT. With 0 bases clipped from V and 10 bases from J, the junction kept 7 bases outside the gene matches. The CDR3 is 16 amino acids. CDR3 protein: CASSEASGQGQSPLHF. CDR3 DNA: TGTGCCAGCAGTGAAGCGTCGGGACAGGGACAGTCACCCCTCCACTTT.

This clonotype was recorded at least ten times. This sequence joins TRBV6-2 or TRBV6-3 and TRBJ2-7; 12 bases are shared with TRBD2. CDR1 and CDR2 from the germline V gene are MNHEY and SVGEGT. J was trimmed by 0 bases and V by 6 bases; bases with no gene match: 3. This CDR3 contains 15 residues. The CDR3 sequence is CASRPTSGSSYEQYF. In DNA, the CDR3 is TGTGCCAGCAGGCCGACTAGCGGGAGCTCCTACGAGCAGTACTTC.

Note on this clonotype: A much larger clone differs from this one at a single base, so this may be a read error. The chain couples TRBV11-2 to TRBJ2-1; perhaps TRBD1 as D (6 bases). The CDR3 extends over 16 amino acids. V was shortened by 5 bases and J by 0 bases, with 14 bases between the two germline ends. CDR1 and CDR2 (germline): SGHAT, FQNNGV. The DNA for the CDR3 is TGTGCCAGCAGCCCACCCCAGGGGAGCTCCTACAATGAGCAGTTCTTC. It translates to CASSPPQGSSYNEQFF.

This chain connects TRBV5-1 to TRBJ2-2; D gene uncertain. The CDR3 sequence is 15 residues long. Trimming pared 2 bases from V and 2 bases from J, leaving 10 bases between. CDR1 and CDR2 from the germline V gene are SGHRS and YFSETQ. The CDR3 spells CASSFWQPNTGELFF. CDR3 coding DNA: TGCGCCAGCAGCTTTTGGCAGCCAAACACCGGGGAGCTGTTTTTT. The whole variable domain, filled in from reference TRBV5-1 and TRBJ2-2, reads KAGVTQTPRYLIKTRGQQVTLSCSPISGHRSVSWYQQTPGQGLQFLFEYFSETQRNKGNFPGRFSGRQFSNSRSEMNVSTLELGDSALYLCASSFWQPNTGELFFGEGSRLTVL.

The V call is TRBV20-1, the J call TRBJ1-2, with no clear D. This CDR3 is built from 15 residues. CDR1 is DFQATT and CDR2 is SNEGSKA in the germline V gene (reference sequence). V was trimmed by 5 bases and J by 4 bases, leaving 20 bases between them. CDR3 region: CSAVPQFGVSYGYTF. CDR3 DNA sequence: TGCAGTGCTGTACCCCAATTTGGGGTCTCCTATGGCTACACCTTC.

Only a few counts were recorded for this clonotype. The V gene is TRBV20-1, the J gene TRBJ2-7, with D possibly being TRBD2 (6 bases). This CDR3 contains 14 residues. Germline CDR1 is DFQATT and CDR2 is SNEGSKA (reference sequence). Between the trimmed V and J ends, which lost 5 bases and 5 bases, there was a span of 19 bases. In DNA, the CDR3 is TGCAGTGCTCCCCCGGTAGCGGCTAAAAACGAGCAGTACTTC. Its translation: CSAPPVAAKNEQYF.

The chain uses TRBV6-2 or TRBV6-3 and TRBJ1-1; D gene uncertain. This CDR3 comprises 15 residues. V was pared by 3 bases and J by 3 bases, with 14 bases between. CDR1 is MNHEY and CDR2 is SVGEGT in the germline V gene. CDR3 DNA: TGTGCCAGCAGTTATTCGGGATTCAGAGACACTGAAGCTTTCTTT. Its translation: CASSYSGFRDTEAFF.

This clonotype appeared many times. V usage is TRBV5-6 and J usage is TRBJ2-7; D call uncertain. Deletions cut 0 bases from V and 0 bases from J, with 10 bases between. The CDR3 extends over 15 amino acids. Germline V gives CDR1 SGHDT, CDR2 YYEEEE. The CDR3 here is CASSLARLLSYEQYF. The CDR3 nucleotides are TGTGCCAGCAGCTTGGCTCGGCTTCTCTCCTACGAGCAGTACTTC.

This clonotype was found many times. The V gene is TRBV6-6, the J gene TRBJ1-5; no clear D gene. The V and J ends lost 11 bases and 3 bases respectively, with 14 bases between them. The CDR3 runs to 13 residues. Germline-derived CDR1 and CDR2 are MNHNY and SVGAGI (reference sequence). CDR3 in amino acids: CAGHGDHNQPQHF. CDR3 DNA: TGTGCCGGCCACGGAGACCACAATCAGCCCCAGCATTTT.

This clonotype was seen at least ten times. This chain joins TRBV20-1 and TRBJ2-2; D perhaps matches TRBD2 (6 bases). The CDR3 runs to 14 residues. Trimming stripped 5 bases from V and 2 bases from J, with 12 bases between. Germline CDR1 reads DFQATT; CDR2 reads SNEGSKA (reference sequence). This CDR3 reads CSAPYGGNTGELFF. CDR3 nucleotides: TGCAGTGCTCCGTACGGGGGTAACACCGGGGAGCTGTTTTTT.

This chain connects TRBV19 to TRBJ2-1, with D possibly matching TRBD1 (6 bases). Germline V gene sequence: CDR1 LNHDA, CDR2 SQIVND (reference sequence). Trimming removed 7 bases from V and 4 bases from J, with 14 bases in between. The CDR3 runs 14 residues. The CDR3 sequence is CASTLGAPYNEQFF. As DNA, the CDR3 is TGTGCCAGTACCCTGGGGGCACCTTACAATGAGCAGTTCTTC.

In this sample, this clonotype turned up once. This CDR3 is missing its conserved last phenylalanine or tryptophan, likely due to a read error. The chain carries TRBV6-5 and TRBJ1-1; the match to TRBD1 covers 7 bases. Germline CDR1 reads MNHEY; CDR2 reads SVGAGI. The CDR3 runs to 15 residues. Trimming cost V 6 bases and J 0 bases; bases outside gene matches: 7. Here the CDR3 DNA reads TGTGCCAGCAGCGGGACAGAGGGAATGAACACTGAAGCTTTCTAT. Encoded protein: CASSGTEGMNTEAFY.

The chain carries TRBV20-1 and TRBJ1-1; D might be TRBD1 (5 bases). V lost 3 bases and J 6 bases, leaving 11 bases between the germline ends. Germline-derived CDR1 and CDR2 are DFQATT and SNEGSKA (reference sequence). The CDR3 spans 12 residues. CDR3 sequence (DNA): TGCAGTGCTAGGGAGGGACTTTCTGAAGCTTTCTTT. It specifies CSAREGLSEAFF.

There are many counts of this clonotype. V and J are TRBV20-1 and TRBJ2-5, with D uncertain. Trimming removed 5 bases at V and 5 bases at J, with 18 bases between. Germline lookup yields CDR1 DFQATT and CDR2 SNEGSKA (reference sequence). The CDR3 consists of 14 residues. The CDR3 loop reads CSAPRVQAFETQYF. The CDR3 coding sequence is TGCAGTGCTCCCAGAGTCCAGGCATTCGAGACCCAGTACTTC.

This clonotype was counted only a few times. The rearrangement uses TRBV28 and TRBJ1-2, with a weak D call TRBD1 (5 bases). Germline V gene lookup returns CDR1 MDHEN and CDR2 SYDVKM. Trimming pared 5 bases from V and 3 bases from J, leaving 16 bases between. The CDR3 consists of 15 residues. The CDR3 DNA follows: TGTGCCAGCAGTCTGCCCAGGGCGTTGGACTATGGCTACACCTTC. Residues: CASSLPRALDYGYTF.

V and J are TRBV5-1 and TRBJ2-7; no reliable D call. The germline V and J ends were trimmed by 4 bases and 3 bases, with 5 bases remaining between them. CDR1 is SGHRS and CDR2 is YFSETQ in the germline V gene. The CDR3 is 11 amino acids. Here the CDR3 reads CASSTSYEQYF. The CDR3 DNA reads TGCGCCAGCAGCACAAGCTACGAGCAGTACTTC.

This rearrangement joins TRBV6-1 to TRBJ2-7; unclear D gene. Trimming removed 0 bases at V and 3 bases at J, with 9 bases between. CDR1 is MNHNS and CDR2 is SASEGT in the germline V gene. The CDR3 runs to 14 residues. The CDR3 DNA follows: TGTGCCAGCAGTGAAGCGATCCAGAACTACGAGCAGTACTTC. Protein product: CASSEAIQNYEQYF.

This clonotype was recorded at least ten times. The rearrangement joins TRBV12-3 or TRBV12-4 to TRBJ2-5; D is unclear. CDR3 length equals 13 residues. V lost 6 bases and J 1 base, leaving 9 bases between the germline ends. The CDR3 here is CASSLYGQETQYF. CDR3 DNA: TGTGCCAGCAGCCTGTACGGCCAAGAGACCCAGTACTTC.

The CDR3 DNA reads as TGTGCCATCAGTGAGCAGGGACAGGGAGCCTACGAGCAGTACTTC. Its translation is CAISEQGQGAYEQYF. This rearrangement joins TRBV10-3 to TRBJ2-7, with 9 nucleotides matching TRBD1. The V and J ends lost 2 bases and 2 bases, in that order; junction bases with no gene match: 4. The CDR3 length is 15 residues. Germline values: CDR1 ENHRY, CDR2 SYGVKD.

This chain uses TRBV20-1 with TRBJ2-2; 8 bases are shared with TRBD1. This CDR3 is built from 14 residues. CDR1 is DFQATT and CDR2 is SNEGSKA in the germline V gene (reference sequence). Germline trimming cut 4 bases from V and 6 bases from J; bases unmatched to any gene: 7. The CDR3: CSAKGQGGSGELFF. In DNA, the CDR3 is TGCAGTGCTAAAGGACAGGGAGGATCCGGGGAGCTGTTTTTT.